The clone carrying this TCR beta chain was detected many times. This sample was taken from a study of T-cell reconstitution after alpha-beta-depleted transplantation in children. CDR3 length: 11 amino acids. V was cut by 4 bases and J by 10 bases, with 8 bases left in between. CDR1 is SGHTA and CDR2 is FQGNSA in the germline V gene. TCRbeta library preparation incorporated unique molecular identifiers. TCRdb itself ran the PCR reads through MiXCR, one entry per CDR3 protein. The repertoire holds about 610,000 distinct CDR3 sequences, with roughly a tenth as singletons. The sequenced sample was PBMCs from the stem cell graft donor, obtained from the stem cell graft. This TCR was sampled from a human donor who donated a stem cell graft to a child with acute myeloid leukemia. J is TRBJ2-1 and V is TRBV7-2, with unresolved D. In DNA, the CDR3 is TGTGCCAGCAGCTCTGTCTCGGAGCAGTTCTTC. This sequence encodes CASSSVSEQFF.